Here is one T cell receptor (beta chain) with its context. Thyroid surgery was preceded by no treatment in any patient. CDR1 is MDHEN, CDR2 SYDVKM, per germline. The CDR3 covers 14 residues. The V segment lost 7 bases and the J segment 2 bases; nucleotides outside the gene matches: 4. Original processing notes: Clinicopathological groups of papillary thyroid cancer showed CDR3 differences that were used to build a distant-metastasis classifier. Using MiXCR, TCRdb re-called clones from the PCR reads. The V and J calls here are based on TCRdb, not the publication. The sample consists of approximately 16,000 clones, approximately 30% of them appearing once. The data belong to a study of metastatic and nonmetastatic thyroid tumors. For the study at large: Malignant thyroid and benign thyroid patients provided blood and tumor or nodule tissue whose repertoires were compared.

The origin of this receptor is a female donor with papillary thyroid cancer or a benign thyroid nodule (not recorded which). Some clones in this sample may be carry-over from other donors' samples. Specimen: adjacent normal tissue. The chain uses TRBV28 and TRBJ2-7, with 11 bases aligning to TRBD1. CDR3 bases: TGTGCCAGCACCCAGGGACAGGGGGCCTACGAGCAGTACTTC. Residues: CASTQGQGAYEQYF.